Reported below is one TCR beta chain. Its matching antigen is unknown. TCRdb derives one entry per CDR3 protein from the 5' RACE reads, leaving out DNA. The table lists over 200,000 distinct CDR3 sequences. The sample belongs to a study of monozygotic twins with inflammatory bowel disease. Findings and limits, study-wide: Clonotype sharing was lower in IBD patients than healthy twins, most markedly with disease activity.

The CDR3 runs to 11 residues. Germline-derived CDR1 and CDR2 are MNHNY and SVGAGI (reference sequence). Sequenced: blood. This sequence was found in a human donor with ulcerative colitis or Crohn's disease, or a healthy co-twin of an affected twin (not recorded which). The chain carries TRBV6-6 and TRBJ1-2. Here the CDR3 reads CASSSAYGYTF.